Listed here are 15 T cell receptor beta chains from one sample, sequenced in a study of spatial heterogeneity in lung cancer. Time point defined: blood at routine non-recurrence follow-up after resection. Sequencing covered unsorted whole RNA taken from tumor, nontumor lung or frozen PBMC. MiXCR, applied by TCRdb to the 5' RACE reads, yields one record per CDR3 protein. The sample carries about 52,000 distinct CDR3 sequences, roughly 7% recorded once. Sample: PBMCs, taken at follow-up. These receptors were taken from a female donor with early-stage non-small cell lung cancer.

This clonotype turned up a few times. The chain links TRBV7-9 to TRBJ1-5; tentatively, D is TRBD1 (5 bases). Per the germline V gene, CDR1 is SEHNR and CDR2 is FQNEAQ (reference sequence). Trimming took off 3 bases at V and 6 bases at J, with 9 bases between the two ends. The CDR3 runs to 13 residues. The CDR3 DNA follows: TGTGCCAGCAGCTTTGAGGGGCGTCAGCCCCAGCATTTT. It yields the protein CASSFEGRQPQHF. Full variable domain (missing parts from reference TRBV7-9 and TRBJ1-5): DTGVSQNPRHKITKRGQNVTFRCDPISEHNRLYWYRQTLGQGPEFLTYFQNEAQLEKSRLLSDRFSAERPKGSFSTLEIQRTEQGDSAMYLCASSFEGRQPQHFGDGTRLSIL.

This clonotype showed up many times. The rearrangement uses TRBV5-1 and TRBJ2-5; 10 positions agree with TRBD2. Losses at the gene ends were 4 bases for V and 0 bases for J; bases not matched to a gene: 6. The CDR3 spans 16 residues. CDR1 and CDR2 from the germline V gene are SGHRS and YFSETQ. The CDR3 region has the DNA TGCGCCAGCAGCCTACCTAGCGGGGGTGACCAAGAGACCCAGTACTTC. Translating it yields CASSLPSGGDQETQYF.

This clonotype was counted ten times or more. The chain couples TRBV7-2 to TRBJ2-5; 10 bases are a match to TRBD1. The CDR3 is 15 amino acids. Germline assignment: CDR1 SGHTA and CDR2 FQGNSA. With V trimmed by 5 bases and J by 7 bases, 10 bases remained unmatched. The CDR3 here is CASSRKGTGDATQYF. The DNA for the CDR3 is TGTGCCAGCAGCCGGAAGGGGACAGGGGATGCGACCCAGTACTTC. Full variable domain (missing parts from reference TRBV7-2 and TRBJ2-5): GAGVSQSPSNKVTEKGKDVELRCDPISGHTALYWYRQSLGQGLEFLIYFQGNSAPDKSGLPSDRFSAERTGGSVSTLTIQRTQQEDSAVYLCASSRKGTGDATQYFGPGTRLLVL.

V is TRBV7-2 and J is TRBJ1-5, with D maybe TRBD1 (5 bases). The CDR3 totals 15 residues. V lost 1 base to trimming and J lost 3 bases, with 10 bases between them. CDR1 SGHTA and CDR2 FQGNSA come from the germline V gene. In nucleotides, the CDR3 is TGTGCCAGCAGCTTAGGATCAGGGTACAATCAGCCCCAGCATTTT. Protein product: CASSLGSGYNQPQHF.

In its sample, this clonotype was seen many times. The V gene is TRBV7-2, the J gene TRBJ2-2, with D possibly being TRBD2 (5 bases). Looked up from germline, CDR1 is SGHTA and CDR2 is FQGNSA. V was cut by 5 bases and J by 3 bases, with 16 bases left in between. This CDR3 has 16 amino acids. The CDR3 nucleotides are TGTGCCAGCAGCCGCCCTCCGTCTAGCCACACCGGGGAGCTGTTTTTT. Translated, it gives CASSRPPSSHTGELFF.

Points on this clonotype: It may be a read error: a sequence one base away is much more abundant. This rearrangement joins TRBV20-1 to TRBJ1-4; D gene uncertain. CDR3 length equals 12 residues. Germline CDR1 DFQATT, CDR2 SNEGSKA (reference sequence). Trimming removed 3 bases at V and 8 bases at J, with 10 bases between. CDR3 amino acids: CSASAPSEKLFF. Written as DNA, the CDR3 is TGCAGTGCTAGTGCCCCGTCAGAAAAACTGTTTTTT.

This clonotype was seen more than once but under ten times. A much larger clone is a single base away; this may be a read error. The chain carries TRBV19 and TRBJ1-2; 8 nucleotides agree with TRBD1. The CDR3 covers 18 residues. Germline CDR1 LNHDA, CDR2 SQIVND (reference sequence). V shed 0 bases and J 4 bases; nucleotides not matched to a gene: 13. In nucleotides, the CDR3 is TGTGCCAGTAGTATAGATCAGGACAGGGAGCGCGGTCGCTATGGCTACACCTTC. Encoded protein: CASSIDQDRERGRYGYTF.

This clonotype was seen ten or more times. The chain employs TRBV12-3 or TRBV12-4 and TRBJ2-3; the D gene is possibly TRBD1 (5 bases). Between the trimmed V and J ends, which lost 5 bases and 2 bases, there was a span of 11 bases. This CDR3 region has 14 residues. The CDR3: CASSLTTDTDTQYF. In nucleotides, the CDR3 is TGTGCCAGCAGTCTTACGACAGACACAGATACGCAGTATTTT.

There are many counts of this clonotype. The V and J genes are TRBV4-3 and TRBJ2-3, with unresolved D. In germline, CDR1 is LGHNA, CDR2 YSLEER. With 3 bases removed from V and 7 bases from J, the gap between germline ends came to 5 bases. The CDR3 consists of 11 residues. The CDR3 region is CASSQAHTQYF. The DNA of the CDR3 is TGCGCCAGCAGCCAGGCGCATACGCAGTATTTT.

The gene calls are TRBV7-9 and TRBJ1-6; the match to TRBD1 covers 9 bases. CDR3 size: 14 residues. With 7 bases clipped from V and 11 bases from J, the junction kept 9 bases outside the gene matches. The germline V gene has CDR1 SEHNR and CDR2 FQNEAQ (reference sequence). Here the CDR3 reads CASIRDRANPPLHF. The CDR3 region has the DNA TGTGCCAGCATACGGGACAGGGCCAATCCACCCCTCCACTTT. The whole variable domain, remainder taken from reference TRBV7-9 and TRBJ1-6, is DTGVSQNPRHKITKRGQNVTFRCDPISEHNRLYWYRQTLGQGPEFLTYFQNEAQLEKSRLLSDRFSAERPKGSFSTLEIQRTEQGDSAMYLCASIRDRANPPLHFGNGTRLTVT.

This clonotype was found many times. The chain has TRBV20-1 and TRBJ1-4; TRBD1 matches at 9 bases. The ends lost 5 bases at V and 8 bases at J; junction bases unmatched: 9. The CDR3 sequence is 14 residues long. The germline V gene encodes CDR1 DFQATT and CDR2 SNEGSKA (reference sequence). CDR3 in DNA: TGCAGTGCTTTAACAGGGGGCAGGGTAGAAAAACTGTTTTTT. This translates into CSALTGGRVEKLFF.

The chain is built from TRBV20-1 and TRBJ1-2; perhaps TRBD1 as D (6 bases). Trimming shortened V by 3 bases and J by 3 bases, and 11 bases separated the two germline ends. The length of the CDR3 is 13 residues. From germline, CDR1 is DFQATT and CDR2 SNEGSKA (reference sequence). As DNA, the CDR3 is TGCAGTGCTAGGAGGGGGATAGACTATGGCTACACCTTC. Translated, it gives CSARRGIDYGYTF.

This clonotype was picked up many times. DNA for the CDR3: TGTGCCAGCAGCGTAGTGAAAGGTAACACGCAGTATTTT. Translated: CASSVVKGNTQYF. The V call is TRBV9, the J call TRBJ2-3; D is unclear. The germline V gene encodes CDR1 SGDLS and CDR2 YYNGEE. The CDR3 is made up of 13 amino acids. V lost 0 bases and J lost 9, with 11 bases in between.

The table lists this clonotype with a few counts. The chain is built from TRBV10-3 and TRBJ2-7, with 7 positions matching TRBD1. The trim removed 6 bases at V and 0 bases at J, leaving 5 bases unmatched. Looked up from germline, CDR1 is ENHRY and CDR2 is SYGVKD. This CDR3 region has 14 residues. CDR3 in DNA: TGTGCCATCAGCCCGACAGGGAGCTCCTACGAGCAGTACTTC. This codes for CAISPTGSSYEQYF.

There are many counts of this clonotype. J is TRBJ2-7 and V is TRBV20-1, with TRBD2 identical over 8 bases. With V trimmed by 6 bases and J by 0 bases, 10 bases remained unmatched. Germline lookup yields CDR1 DFQATT and CDR2 SNEGSKA (reference sequence). The CDR3 extends over 15 amino acids. The CDR3 coding sequence is TGCAGTGCGCCACCTCGGGCGGGGGGCTCCTACGAGCAGTACTTC. This gives the protein CSAPPRAGGSYEQYF.